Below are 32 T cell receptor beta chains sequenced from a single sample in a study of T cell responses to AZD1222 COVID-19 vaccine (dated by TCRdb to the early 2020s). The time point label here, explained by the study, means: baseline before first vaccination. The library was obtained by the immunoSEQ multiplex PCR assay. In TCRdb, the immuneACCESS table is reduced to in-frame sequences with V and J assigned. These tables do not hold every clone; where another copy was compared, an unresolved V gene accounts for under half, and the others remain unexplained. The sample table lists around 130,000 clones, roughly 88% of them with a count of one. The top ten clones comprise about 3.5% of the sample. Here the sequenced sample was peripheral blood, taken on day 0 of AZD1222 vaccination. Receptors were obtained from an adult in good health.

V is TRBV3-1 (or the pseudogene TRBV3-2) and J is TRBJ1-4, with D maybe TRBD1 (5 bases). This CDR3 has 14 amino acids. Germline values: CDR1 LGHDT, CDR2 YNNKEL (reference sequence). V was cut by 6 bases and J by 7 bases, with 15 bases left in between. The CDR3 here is CASRPWGVGEKLFF. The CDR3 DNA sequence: TGTGCCAGCAGACCCTGGGGGGTCGGTGAAAAACTGTTTTTT.

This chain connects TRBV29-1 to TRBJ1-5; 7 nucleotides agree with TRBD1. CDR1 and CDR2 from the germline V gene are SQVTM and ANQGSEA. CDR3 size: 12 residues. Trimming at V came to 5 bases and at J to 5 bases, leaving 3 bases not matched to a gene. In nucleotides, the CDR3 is TGCAGCGTTTCTGACAGGGATCAGCCCCAGCATTTT. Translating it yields CSVSDRDQPQHF.

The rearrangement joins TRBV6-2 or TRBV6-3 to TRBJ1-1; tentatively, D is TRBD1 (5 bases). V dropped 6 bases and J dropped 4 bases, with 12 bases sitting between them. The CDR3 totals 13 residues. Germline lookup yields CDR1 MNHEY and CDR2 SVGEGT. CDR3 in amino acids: CASSPAGGTEAFF. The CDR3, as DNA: TGTGCCAGCAGCCCAGCGGGGGGCACTGAAGCTTTCTTT.

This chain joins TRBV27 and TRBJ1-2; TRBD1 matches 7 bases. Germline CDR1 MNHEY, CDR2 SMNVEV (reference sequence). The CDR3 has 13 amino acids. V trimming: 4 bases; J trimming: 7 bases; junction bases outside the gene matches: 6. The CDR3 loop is CASSSGQPSGYTF. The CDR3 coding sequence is TGTGCCAGCAGTTCGGGACAGCCTAGTGGCTACACCTTC.

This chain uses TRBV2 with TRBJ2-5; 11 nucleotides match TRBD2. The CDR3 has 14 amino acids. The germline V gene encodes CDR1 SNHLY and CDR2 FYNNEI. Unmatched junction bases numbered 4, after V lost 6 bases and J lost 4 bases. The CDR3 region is CASSVGLAVETQYF. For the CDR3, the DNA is TGTGCCAGCAGCGTGGGACTAGCGGTAGAGACCCAGTACTTC.

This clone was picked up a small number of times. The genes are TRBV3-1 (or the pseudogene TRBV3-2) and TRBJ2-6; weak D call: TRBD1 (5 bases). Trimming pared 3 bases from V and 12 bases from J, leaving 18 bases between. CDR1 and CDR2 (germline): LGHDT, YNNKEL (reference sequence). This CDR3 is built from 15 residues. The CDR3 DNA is TGTGCCAGCAGCCAGGGGCGGATTACACGCGGCGTCCTGACTTTC. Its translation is CASSQGRITRGVLTF.

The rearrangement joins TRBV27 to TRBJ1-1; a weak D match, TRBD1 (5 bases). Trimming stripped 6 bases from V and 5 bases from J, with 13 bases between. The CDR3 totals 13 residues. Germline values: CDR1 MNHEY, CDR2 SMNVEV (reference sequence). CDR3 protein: CASSGAGGTEAFF. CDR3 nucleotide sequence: TGTGCCAGCAGCGGTGCGGGGGGTACTGAAGCTTTCTTT.

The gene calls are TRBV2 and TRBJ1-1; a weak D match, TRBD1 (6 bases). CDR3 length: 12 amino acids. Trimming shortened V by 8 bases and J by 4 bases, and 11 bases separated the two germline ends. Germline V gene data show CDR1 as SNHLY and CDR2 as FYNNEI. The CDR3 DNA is TGTGCCAGCCAGGACAGCGGCACTGAAGCTTTCTTT. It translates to CASQDSGTEAFF. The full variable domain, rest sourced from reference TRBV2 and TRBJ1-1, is EPEVTQTPSHQVTQMGQEVILRCVPISNHLYFYWYRQILGQKVEFLVSFYNNEISEKSEIFDDQFSVERPDGSNFTLKIRSTKLEDSAMYFCASQDSGTEAFFGQGTRLTVV.

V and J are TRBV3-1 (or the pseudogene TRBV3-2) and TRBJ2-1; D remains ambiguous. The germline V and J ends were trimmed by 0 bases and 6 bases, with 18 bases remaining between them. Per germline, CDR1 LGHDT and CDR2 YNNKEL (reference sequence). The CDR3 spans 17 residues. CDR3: CASSQDLSLSVFNEQFF. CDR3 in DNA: TGTGCCAGCAGCCAAGATCTCAGTCTATCAGTGTTCAATGAGCAGTTCTTC.

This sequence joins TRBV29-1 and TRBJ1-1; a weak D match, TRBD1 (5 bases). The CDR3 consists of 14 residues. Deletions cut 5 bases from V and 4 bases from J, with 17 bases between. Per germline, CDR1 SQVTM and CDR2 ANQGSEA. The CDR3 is CSVPRDLGLTEAFF. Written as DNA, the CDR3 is TGCAGCGTTCCAAGGGACCTAGGGCTCACTGAAGCTTTCTTT.

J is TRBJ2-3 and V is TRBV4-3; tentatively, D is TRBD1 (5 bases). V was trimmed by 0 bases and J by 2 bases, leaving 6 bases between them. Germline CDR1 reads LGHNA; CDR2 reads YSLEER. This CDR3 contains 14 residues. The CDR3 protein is CASSQDGATDTQYF. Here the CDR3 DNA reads TGCGCCAGCAGCCAAGATGGGGCCACAGATACGCAGTATTTT.

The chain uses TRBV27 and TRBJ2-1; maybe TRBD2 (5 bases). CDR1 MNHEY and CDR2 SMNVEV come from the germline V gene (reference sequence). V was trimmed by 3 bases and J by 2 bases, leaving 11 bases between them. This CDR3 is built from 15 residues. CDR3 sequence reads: CASSFSEGTYNEQFF. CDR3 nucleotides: TGTGCCAGCAGTTTTTCCGAGGGTACCTACAATGAGCAGTTCTTC.

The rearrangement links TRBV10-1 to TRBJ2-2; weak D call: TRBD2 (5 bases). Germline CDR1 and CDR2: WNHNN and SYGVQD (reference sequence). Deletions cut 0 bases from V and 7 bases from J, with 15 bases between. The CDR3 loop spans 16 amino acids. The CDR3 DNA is TGCGCCAGCAGTGAGTCGGATACCGGGATTATCGGGGAGCTGTTTTTT. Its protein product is CASSESDTGIIGELFF.

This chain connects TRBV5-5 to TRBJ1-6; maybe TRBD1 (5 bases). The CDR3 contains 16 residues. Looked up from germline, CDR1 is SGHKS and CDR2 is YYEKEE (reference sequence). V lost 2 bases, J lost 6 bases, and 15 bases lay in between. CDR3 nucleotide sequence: TGTGCCAGCAGCTTAGCAGCAGGACACGCTAATTCACCCCTCCACTTT. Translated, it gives CASSLAAGHANSPLHF.

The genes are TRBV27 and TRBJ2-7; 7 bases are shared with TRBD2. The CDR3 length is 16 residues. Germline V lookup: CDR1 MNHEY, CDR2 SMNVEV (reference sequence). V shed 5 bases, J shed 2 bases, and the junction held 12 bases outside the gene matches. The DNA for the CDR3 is TGTGCCAGCAGTCCCCAATGGGGAGGGACTCCCTACGAGCAGTACTTC. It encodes CASSPQWGGTPYEQYF.

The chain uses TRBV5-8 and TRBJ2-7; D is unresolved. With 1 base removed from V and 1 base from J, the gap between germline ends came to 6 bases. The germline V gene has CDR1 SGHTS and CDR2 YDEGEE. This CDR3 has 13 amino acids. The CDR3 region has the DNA TGTGCCAGCAGCTTGTTTACGTCCTACGAGCAGTACTTC. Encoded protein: CASSLFTSYEQYF.

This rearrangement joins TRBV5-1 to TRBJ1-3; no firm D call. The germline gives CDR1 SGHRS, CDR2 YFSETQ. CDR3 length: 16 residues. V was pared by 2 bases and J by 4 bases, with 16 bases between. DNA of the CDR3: TGCGCCAGCAGCTTCGAAGTGCCCGTTAACGGAAACACCATATATTTT. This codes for CASSFEVPVNGNTIYF.

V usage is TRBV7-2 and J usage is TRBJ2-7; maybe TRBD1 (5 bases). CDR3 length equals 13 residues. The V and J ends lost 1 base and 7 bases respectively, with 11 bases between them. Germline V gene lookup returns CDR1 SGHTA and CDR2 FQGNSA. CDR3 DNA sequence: TGTGCCAGCAGCTTAGAGGACACGTCGGAGCAGTACTTC. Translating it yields CASSLEDTSEQYF. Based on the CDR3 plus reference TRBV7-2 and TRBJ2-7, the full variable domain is GAGVSQSPSNKVTEKGKDVELRCDPISGHTALYWYRQSLGQGLEFLIYFQGNSAPDKSGLPSDRFSAERTGGSVSTLTIQRTQQEDSAVYLCASSLEDTSEQYFGPGTRLTVT.

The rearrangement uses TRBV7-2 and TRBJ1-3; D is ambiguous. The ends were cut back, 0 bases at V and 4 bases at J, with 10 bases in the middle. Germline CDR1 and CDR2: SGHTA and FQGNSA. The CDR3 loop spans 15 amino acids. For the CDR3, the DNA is TGTGCCAGCAGCTTAGCGCTGATGATAGGAAACACCATATATTTT. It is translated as CASSLALMIGNTIYF.

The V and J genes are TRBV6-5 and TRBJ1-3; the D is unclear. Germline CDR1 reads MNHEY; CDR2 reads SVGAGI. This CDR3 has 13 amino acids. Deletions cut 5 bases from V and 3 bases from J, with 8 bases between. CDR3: CASSLQSGNTIYF. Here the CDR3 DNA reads TGTGCCAGCAGTCTCCAGAGTGGAAACACCATATATTTT.

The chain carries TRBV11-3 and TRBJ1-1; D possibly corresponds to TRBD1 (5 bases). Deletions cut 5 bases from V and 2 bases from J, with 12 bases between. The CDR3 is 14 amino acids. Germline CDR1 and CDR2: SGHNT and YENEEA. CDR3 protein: CASSSRQSNTEAFF. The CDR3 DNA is TGTGCCAGCAGCAGCCGACAGAGTAACACTGAAGCTTTCTTT. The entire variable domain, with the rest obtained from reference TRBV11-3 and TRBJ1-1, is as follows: EAGVVQSPRYKIIEKKQPVAFWCNPISGHNTLYWYLQNLGQGPELLIRYENEEAVDDSQLPKDRFSAERLKGVDSTLKIQPAELGDSAVYLCASSSRQSNTEAFFGQGTRLTVV.

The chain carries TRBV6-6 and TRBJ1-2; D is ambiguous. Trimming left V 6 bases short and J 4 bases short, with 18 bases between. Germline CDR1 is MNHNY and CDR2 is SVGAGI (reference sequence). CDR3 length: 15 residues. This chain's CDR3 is CASSPRDPRPYGYTF. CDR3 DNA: TGTGCCAGCAGCCCGCGGGATCCCCGGCCCTATGGCTACACCTTC.

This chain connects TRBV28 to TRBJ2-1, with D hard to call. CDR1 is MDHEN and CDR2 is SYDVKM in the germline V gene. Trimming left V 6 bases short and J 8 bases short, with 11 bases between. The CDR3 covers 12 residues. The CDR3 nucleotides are TGTGCCAGCAGCCTCCAGAATGATGAGCAGTTCTTC. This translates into CASSLQNDEQFF.

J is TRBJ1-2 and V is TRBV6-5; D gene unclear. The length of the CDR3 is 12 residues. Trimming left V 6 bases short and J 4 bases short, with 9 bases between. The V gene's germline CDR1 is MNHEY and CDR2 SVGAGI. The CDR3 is CASRTTGYGYTF. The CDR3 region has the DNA TGTGCCAGCAGAACTACGGGCTATGGCTACACCTTC.

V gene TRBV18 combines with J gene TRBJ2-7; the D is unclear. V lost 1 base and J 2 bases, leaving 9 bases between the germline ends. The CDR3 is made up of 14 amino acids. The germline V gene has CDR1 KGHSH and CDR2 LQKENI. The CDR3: CASSPRTYAYEQYF. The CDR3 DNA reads TGTGCCAGCTCACCACGGACCTATGCCTACGAGCAGTACTTC.

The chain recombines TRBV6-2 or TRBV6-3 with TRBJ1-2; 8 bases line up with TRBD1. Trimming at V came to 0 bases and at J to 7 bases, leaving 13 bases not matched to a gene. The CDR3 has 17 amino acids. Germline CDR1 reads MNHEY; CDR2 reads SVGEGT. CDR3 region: CASSYSVRGRFGSGYTF. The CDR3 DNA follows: TGTGCCAGCAGTTACTCGGTCAGGGGGCGTTTCGGAAGTGGCTACACCTTC.

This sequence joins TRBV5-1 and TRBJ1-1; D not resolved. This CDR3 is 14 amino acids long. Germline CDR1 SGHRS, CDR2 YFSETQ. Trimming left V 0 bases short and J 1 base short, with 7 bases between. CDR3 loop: CASSLDHRNTEAFF. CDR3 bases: TGCGCCAGCAGCTTGGATCACCGGAACACTGAAGCTTTCTTT.

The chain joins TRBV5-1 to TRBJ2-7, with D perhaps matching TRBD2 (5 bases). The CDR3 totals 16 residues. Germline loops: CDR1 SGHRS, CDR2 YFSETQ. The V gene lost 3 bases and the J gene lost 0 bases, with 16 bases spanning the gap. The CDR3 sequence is CASSSTPTGSSYEQYF. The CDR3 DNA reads TGCGCCAGCAGCTCCACCCCGACGGGGAGCTCCTACGAGCAGTACTTC.

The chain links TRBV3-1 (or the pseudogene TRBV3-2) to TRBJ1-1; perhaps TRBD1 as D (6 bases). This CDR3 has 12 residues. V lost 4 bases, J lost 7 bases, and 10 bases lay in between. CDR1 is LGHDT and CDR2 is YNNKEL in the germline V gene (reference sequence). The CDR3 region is CASSPGGSEAFF. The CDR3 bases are TGTGCCAGCAGCCCGGGGGGCAGTGAAGCTTTCTTT.

CDR3 in DNA: TGTGCCAGCAGTTACCCCGGACCTCTCGCGGAAGCTTTCTTT. Residues: CASSYPGPLAEAFF. The chain is built from TRBV6-5 and TRBJ1-1; D uncertain. The V end lost 2 bases, the J end lost 8 bases, and 15 bases lay between the germline ends. From germline, CDR1 is MNHEY and CDR2 SVGAGI. This CDR3 has 14 amino acids.

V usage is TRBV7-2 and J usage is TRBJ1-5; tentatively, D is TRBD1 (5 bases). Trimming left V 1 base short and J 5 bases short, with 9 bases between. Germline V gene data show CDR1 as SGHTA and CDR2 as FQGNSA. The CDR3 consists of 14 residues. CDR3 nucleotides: TGTGCCAGCAGCTTAGGAGGGGAACATCAGCCCCAGCATTTT. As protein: CASSLGGEHQPQHF.

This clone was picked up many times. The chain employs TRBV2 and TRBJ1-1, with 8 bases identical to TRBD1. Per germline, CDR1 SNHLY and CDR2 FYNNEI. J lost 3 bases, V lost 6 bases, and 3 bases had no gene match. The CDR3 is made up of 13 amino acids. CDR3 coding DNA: TGTGCCAGCAGGGAGGACAGGGACACTGAAGCTTTCTTT. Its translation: CASREDRDTEAFF.